Below, 20 T cell receptor beta chains from the same sample are listed, as sequenced in a study of T cell responses to AZD1222 COVID-19 vaccine. The data were produced by immunoSEQ multiplex PCR, yet TCRdb's version contains in-frame clones alone and is incomplete. The data show about 150,000 clones, about 87% seen once. This specimen was peripheral blood, taken on day 0 of MenACWY control vaccination. These receptors all come from an adult in good health.

The chain combines TRBV11-2 with TRBJ1-1; D is unresolved. Per germline, CDR1 SGHAT and CDR2 FQNNGV. Trimming removed 4 bases from V and 0 bases from J, with 6 bases in between. This CDR3 is built from 13 residues. The CDR3 DNA reads as TGTGCCAGCAGCTCTGTATTGAACACTGAAGCTTTCTTT. This gives the protein CASSSVLNTEAFF. Together with reference TRBV11-2 and TRBJ1-1, the CDR3 gives the full variable domain: EAGVAQSPRYKIIEKRQSVAFWCNPISGHATLYWYQQILGQGPKLLIQFQNNGVVDDSQLPKDRFSAERLKGVDSTLKIQPAKLEDSAVYLCASSSVLNTEAFFGQGTRLTVV.

CDR3 DNA sequence: TGTGCCAGCAGGGGGACAGGAGCTAACTATGGCTACACCTTC. Translated, it gives CASRGTGANYGYTF. The V gene is TRBV7-9, the J gene TRBJ1-2; 8 bases align to TRBD1. The CDR3 runs to 14 residues. Germline V CDR1 and CDR2: SEHNR, FQNEAQ (reference sequence). V was pared by 6 bases and J by 0 bases, with 3 bases of the junction left unmatched.

V and J are TRBV5-1 and TRBJ2-1; D not certain. Germline assignment: CDR1 SGHRS and CDR2 YFSETQ. The CDR3 runs 13 residues. Trimming pared 5 bases from V and 7 bases from J, leaving 13 bases between. The CDR3 sequence is CASSLLGGNEQFF. The CDR3 DNA sequence: TGCGCCAGCAGTCTACTCGGTGGTAATGAGCAGTTCTTC.

By sample fraction, this clone is medium-sized. The genes are TRBV4-3 and TRBJ1-6; D gene ambiguous. The V and J ends lost 0 bases and 10 bases respectively, with 10 bases between them. The V gene's germline CDR1 is LGHNA and CDR2 YSLEER. The CDR3 is made up of 14 amino acids. CDR3 sequence reads: CASSQDAGLSPLHF. The CDR3 nucleotides read TGCGCCAGCAGCCAAGACGCCGGCCTCTCACCCCTCCACTTT.

The chain joins TRBV24-1 to TRBJ2-3; D remains unclear. The CDR3 runs 11 residues. CDR1 is KGHDR and CDR2 is SFDVKD in the germline V gene. The V gene lost 7 bases and the J gene lost 4 bases, with 5 bases spanning the gap. The CDR3 region is CATRWSDTQYF. DNA of the CDR3: TGTGCCACCAGATGGTCAGATACGCAGTATTTT.

The chain is built from TRBV3-1 (or the pseudogene TRBV3-2) and TRBJ2-7, with TRBD2 identical over 7 bases. CDR1 and CDR2 from the germline V gene are LGHDT and YNNKEL (reference sequence). The CDR3 length is 15 residues. The J segment lost 0 bases and the V segment lost 4 bases, leaving 6 bases of the junction unmatched. The CDR3 nucleotides are TGTGCCAGCAGCCGACTCCGGGACTACTCCTACGAGCAGTACTTC. This sequence encodes CASSRLRDYSYEQYF.

This chain joins TRBV30 and TRBJ1-2; 8 bases agree with TRBD1. Germline CDR1 GTSNPN, CDR2 SVGIG (reference sequence). The V gene end was trimmed by 1 base and the J gene end by 7 bases; junction bases not matched to a gene: 5. The CDR3 runs to 13 residues. CDR3 DNA: TGTGCCTGGAGTGAGGACAGGGATTCTGGCTACACCTTC. Its protein is CAWSEDRDSGYTF. Supplemented by reference TRBV30 and TRBJ1-2, the full variable domain reads SQTIHQWPATLVQPVGSPLSLECTVEGTSNPNLYWYRQAAGRGLQLLFYSVGIGQISSEVPQNLSASRPQDRQFILSSKKLLLSDSGFYLCAWSEDRDSGYTFGSGTRLTVV.

The V gene is TRBV4-1, the J gene TRBJ2-2, with 8 positions matching TRBD2. V lost 2 bases to trimming and J lost 5 bases; unmatched junction nucleotides: 16. Per germline, CDR1 MGHRA and CDR2 YSYEKL. CDR3 length: 19 amino acids. The CDR3 DNA reads TGCGCCAGCAGCCAAACACCTGCGGGGGGACCCTCGGGAACCGGGGAGCTGTTTTTT. It specifies CASSQTPAGGPSGTGELFF.

V gene TRBV6-5 combines with J gene TRBJ2-2, with D perhaps matching TRBD1 or TRBD2 (6 bases each). The germline gives CDR1 MNHEY, CDR2 SVGAGI. This CDR3 has 15 residues. V was pared by 4 bases and J by 7 bases, with 16 bases between. The CDR3 bases are TGTGCCAGCAGTTTGGTACAGGGCGGGATCGGGGAGCTGTTTTTT. Translated, it gives CASSLVQGGIGELFF.

The rearrangement uses TRBV4-1 and TRBJ1-5; 7 bases map to TRBD1. Trimming cost V 1 base and J 8 bases; bases outside gene matches: 5. The CDR3 loop spans 14 amino acids. Per germline, CDR1 MGHRA and CDR2 YSYEKL. In DNA form, the CDR3 reads TGCGCCAGCAGCCAAGTCCAGGGGGTTGAGCCCCAGCATTTT. This translates into CASSQVQGVEPQHF.

The chain uses TRBV19 and TRBJ1-1; a possible D gene is TRBD1 (6 bases). Trimming removed 4 bases from V and 1 base from J, with 19 bases in between. Germline CDR1 reads LNHDA; CDR2 reads SQIVND (reference sequence). CDR3 size: 17 residues. The CDR3 nucleotides are TGTGCCAGTAGTACGAGTCTGGGGGGGCGGAGGAACACTGAAGCTTTCTTT. Its protein is CASSTSLGGRRNTEAFF.

The rearrangement joins TRBV3-1 (or the pseudogene TRBV3-2) to TRBJ1-5; tentative D call: TRBD1 (5 bases). This CDR3 region has 14 residues. Trimming took off 3 bases at V and 6 bases at J, with 12 bases between the two ends. Germline CDR1 and CDR2: LGHDT and YNNKEL (reference sequence). The CDR3 DNA follows: TGTGCCAGCAGCCAGCAGGGAAGGATTCAGCCCCAGCATTTT. Amino acids: CASSQQGRIQPQHF.

V usage is TRBV2 and J usage is TRBJ2-7; 11 nucleotides align to TRBD1. The CDR3 has 15 amino acids. The J segment lost 1 base and the V segment lost 6 bases, leaving 5 bases of the junction unmatched. Germline CDR1 and CDR2: SNHLY and FYNNEI. This chain's CDR3 is CASRLGQGGSYEQYF. For the CDR3, the DNA is TGTGCCAGCAGGCTGGGACAGGGGGGGTCCTACGAGCAGTACTTC.

This rearrangement joins TRBV7-2 to TRBJ1-5; 7 positions agree with TRBD1. Germline assignment: CDR1 SGHTA and CDR2 FQGNSA. The CDR3 spans 15 residues. V shed 3 bases, J shed 4 bases, and the junction held 6 bases outside the gene matches. The CDR3 reads CASSLYRGGNQPQHF. DNA for the CDR3: TGTGCCAGCAGCTTGTACAGGGGTGGTAATCAGCCCCAGCATTTT.

This clone was detected only once. The chain carries TRBV19 and TRBJ1-3, with no clear D. V dropped 3 bases and J dropped 0 bases, with 9 bases sitting between them. The CDR3 length is 15 residues. The germline V gene has CDR1 LNHDA and CDR2 SQIVND (reference sequence). The CDR3 here is CASSMKQSSGNTIYF. The CDR3 nucleotides read TGTGCCAGTAGTATGAAACAAAGCTCTGGAAACACCATATATTTT. Looking up the rest from reference TRBV19 and TRBJ1-3 gives the full variable domain: DGGITQSPKYLFRKEGQNVTLSCEQNLNHDAMYWYRQDPGQGLRLIYYSQIVNDFQKGDIAEGYSVSREKKESFPLTVTSAQKNPTAFYLCASSMKQSSGNTIYFGEGSWLTVV.

In DNA form, the CDR3 reads TGTGCCAGCAGCCACCTGGGACAGGGAAGGGCCACTGAAGCTTTCTTT. This translates into CASSHLGQGRATEAFF. This sequence joins TRBV11-2 and TRBJ1-1; 9 positions match TRBD1. Trimming cost V 5 bases and J 4 bases; bases outside gene matches: 11. CDR3 length equals 16 residues. Germline V gene sequence: CDR1 SGHAT, CDR2 FQNNGV. Supplemented by reference TRBV11-2 and TRBJ1-1, the full variable domain reads EAGVAQSPRYKIIEKRQSVAFWCNPISGHATLYWYQQILGQGPKLLIQFQNNGVVDDSQLPKDRFSAERLKGVDSTLKIQPAKLEDSAVYLCASSHLGQGRATEAFFGQGTRLTVV.

This clone was found once. The rearrangement uses TRBV18 and TRBJ2-7; no definite D call. CDR3 length equals 8 residues. Deletions cut 10 bases from V and 5 bases from J, with 3 bases between. CDR1 is KGHSH, CDR2 LQKENI, per germline. CDR3 bases: TGTGCCAAGGACGAGCAGTACTTC. As protein: CAKDEQYF.

In this sample, this clone turned up once. J is TRBJ2-1 and V is TRBV7-3, with D unclear. The CDR3 covers 13 residues. Trimming removed 2 bases from V and 5 bases from J, with 7 bases in between. Per germline, CDR1 SGHTA and CDR2 FQGTGA. The CDR3 sequence: CASSLELNNEQFF. CDR3 DNA sequence: TGTGCCAGCAGCTTAGAACTGAACAATGAGCAGTTCTTC.

The rearrangement links TRBV2 to TRBJ2-3; D is perhaps TRBD2 (5 bases). The CDR3 contains 14 residues. Germline CDR1 is SNHLY and CDR2 is FYNNEI. Trimming removed 3 bases from V and 3 bases from J, with 10 bases in between. CDR3 sequence: CASSDIGGTDTQYF. For the CDR3, the DNA is TGTGCCAGCAGTGATATCGGCGGGACAGATACGCAGTATTTT.

This clone has just a few counts. The chain recombines TRBV5-1 with TRBJ2-5, with 7 bases that match TRBD2. The CDR3 runs to 15 residues. Looked up from germline, CDR1 is SGHRS and CDR2 is YFSETQ. V shed 2 bases, J shed 5 bases, and the junction held 9 bases outside the gene matches. The CDR3 DNA sequence: TGCGCCAGCAGCTTACGGACTAGAACTTTCGAGACCCAGTACTTC. It translates to CASSLRTRTFETQYF.